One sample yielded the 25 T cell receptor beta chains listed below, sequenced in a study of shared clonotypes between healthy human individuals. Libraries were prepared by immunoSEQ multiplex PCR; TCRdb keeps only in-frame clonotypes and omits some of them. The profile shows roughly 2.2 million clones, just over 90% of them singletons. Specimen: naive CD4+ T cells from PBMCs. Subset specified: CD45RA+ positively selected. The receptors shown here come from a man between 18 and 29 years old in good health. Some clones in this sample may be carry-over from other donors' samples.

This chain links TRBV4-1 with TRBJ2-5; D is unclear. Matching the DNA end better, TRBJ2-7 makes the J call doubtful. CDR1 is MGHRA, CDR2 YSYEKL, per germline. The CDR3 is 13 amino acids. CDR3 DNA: TGCGCCAGCAGCCAAGTAGGTCGCAACGAGCAGTACTTC. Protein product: CASSQVGRNEQYF.

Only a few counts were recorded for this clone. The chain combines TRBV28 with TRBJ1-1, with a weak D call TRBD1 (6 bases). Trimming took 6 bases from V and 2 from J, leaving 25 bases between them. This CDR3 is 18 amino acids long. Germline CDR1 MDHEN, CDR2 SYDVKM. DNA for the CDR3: TGTGCCAGCAGACCACAGGGACCCTGGGACTCACTAAACACTGAAGCTTTCTTT. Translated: CASRPQGPWDSLNTEAFF. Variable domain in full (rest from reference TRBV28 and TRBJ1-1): DVKVTQSSRYLVKRTGEKVFLECVQDMDHENMFWYRQDPGLGLRLIYFSYDVKMKEKGDIPEGYSVSREKKERFSLILESASTNQTSMYLCASRPQGPWDSLNTEAFFGQGTRLTVV.

In nucleotides, the CDR3 is TGTGCCAGCAGCTCCCCTCAACTCTCCTACGAGCAGTACTTC. Residues: CASSSPQLSYEQYF. The chain links TRBV5-6 to TRBJ2-7; D call uncertain. CDR3 length: 14 amino acids. V was clipped by 3 bases and J by 0 bases, with 10 bases between them. Germline CDR1 is SGHDT and CDR2 is YYEEEE.

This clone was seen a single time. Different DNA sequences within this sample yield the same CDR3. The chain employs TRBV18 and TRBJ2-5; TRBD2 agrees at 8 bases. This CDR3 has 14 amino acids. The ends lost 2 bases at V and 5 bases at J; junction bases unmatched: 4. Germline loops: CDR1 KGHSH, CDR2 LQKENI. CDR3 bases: TGTGCCAGCTCACCATACCGGGGGGGTGAGACCCAGTACTTC. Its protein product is CASSPYRGGETQYF.

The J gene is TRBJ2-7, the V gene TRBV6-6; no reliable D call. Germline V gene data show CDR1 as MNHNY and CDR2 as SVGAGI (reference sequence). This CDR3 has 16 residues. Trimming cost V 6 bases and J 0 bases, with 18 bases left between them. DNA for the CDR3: TGTGCCAGCAGAGCCAGGACGATCCAAAACTCCTACGAGCAGTACTTC. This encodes CASRARTIQNSYEQYF.

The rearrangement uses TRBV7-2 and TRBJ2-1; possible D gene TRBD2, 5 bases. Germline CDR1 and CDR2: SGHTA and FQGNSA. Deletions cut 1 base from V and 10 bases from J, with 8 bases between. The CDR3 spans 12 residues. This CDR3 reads CASSLGPGEQFF. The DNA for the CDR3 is TGTGCCAGCAGCTTAGGGCCGGGAGAGCAGTTCTTC.

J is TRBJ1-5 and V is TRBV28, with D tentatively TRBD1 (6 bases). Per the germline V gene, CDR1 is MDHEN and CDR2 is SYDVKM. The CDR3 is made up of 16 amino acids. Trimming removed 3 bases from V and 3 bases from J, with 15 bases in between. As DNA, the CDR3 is TGTGCCAGCAGTTTTGGAGCAGGGGTCCCCAATCAGCCCCAGCATTTT. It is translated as CASSFGAGVPNQPQHF.

CDR3 DNA sequence: TGTGCCACCAGCGGACACCGAAGCACAGATACGCAGTATTTT. It translates to CATSGHRSTDTQYF. The chain uses TRBV15 and TRBJ2-3, with D possibly being TRBD1 (5 bases). V was clipped by 5 bases and J by 0 bases, with 9 bases between them. This CDR3 is 14 amino acids long. Germline CDR1 LNHNV, CDR2 YYDKDF (reference sequence).

The CDR3 spells CASRQGQGEETQYF. CDR3 nucleotides: TGCGCCAGCAGACAGGGACAGGGCGAGGAGACCCAGTACTTC. This chain connects TRBV4-3 to TRBJ2-5, with TRBD1 matching over 9 bases. CDR1 and CDR2 from the germline V gene are LGHNA and YSLEER. The CDR3 runs to 14 residues. Trimming at V came to 6 bases and at J to 5 bases, leaving 7 bases not matched to a gene.

The CDR3 loop reads CASSMGGPNQPQHF. The CDR3 DNA reads TGTGCCAGTAGTATGGGGGGGCCCAATCAGCCCCAGCATTTT. The rearrangement uses TRBV19 and TRBJ1-5; tentative D call: TRBD1 (6 bases). The CDR3 loop spans 14 amino acids. The germline V gene has CDR1 LNHDA and CDR2 SQIVND (reference sequence). With 3 bases removed from V and 3 bases from J, the gap between germline ends came to 9 bases.

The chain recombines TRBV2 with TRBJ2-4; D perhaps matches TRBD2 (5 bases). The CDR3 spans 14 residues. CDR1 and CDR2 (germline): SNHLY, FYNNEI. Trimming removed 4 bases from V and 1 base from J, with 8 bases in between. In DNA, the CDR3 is TGTGCCAGCAGTGCGTCGGGGGCCAAAAACATTCAGTACTTC. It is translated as CASSASGAKNIQYF.

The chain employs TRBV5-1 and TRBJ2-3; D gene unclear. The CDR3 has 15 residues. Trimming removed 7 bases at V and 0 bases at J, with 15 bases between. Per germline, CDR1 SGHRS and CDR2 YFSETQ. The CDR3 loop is CASRKDPASTDTQYF. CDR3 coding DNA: TGCGCCAGCCGCAAGGATCCCGCTAGCACAGATACGCAGTATTTT.

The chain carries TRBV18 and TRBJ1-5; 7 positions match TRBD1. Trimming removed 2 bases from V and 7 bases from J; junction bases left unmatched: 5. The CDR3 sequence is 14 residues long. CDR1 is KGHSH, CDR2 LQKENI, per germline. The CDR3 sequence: CASSPEGAYQPQHF. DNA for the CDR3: TGTGCCAGCTCACCAGAGGGGGCTTACCAGCCCCAGCATTTT. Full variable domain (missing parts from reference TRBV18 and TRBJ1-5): NAGVMQNPRHLVRRRGQEARLRCSPMKGHSHVYWYRQLPEEGLKFMVYLQKENIIDESGMPKERFSAEFPKEGPSILRIQQVVRGDSAAYFCASSPEGAYQPQHFGDGTRLSIL.

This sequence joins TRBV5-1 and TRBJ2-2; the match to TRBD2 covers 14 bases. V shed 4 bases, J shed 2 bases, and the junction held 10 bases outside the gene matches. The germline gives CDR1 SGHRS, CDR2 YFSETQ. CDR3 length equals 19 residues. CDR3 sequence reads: CASSPLTSGRAGNTGELFF. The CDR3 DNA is TGCGCCAGCAGCCCCTTGACTAGCGGGAGGGCCGGAAACACCGGGGAGCTGTTTTTT. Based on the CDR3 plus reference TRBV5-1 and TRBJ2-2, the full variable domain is KAGVTQTPRYLIKTRGQQVTLSCSPISGHRSVSWYQQTPGQGLQFLFEYFSETQRNKGNFPGRFSGRQFSNSRSEMNVSTLELGDSALYLCASSPLTSGRAGNTGELFFGEGSRLTVL.

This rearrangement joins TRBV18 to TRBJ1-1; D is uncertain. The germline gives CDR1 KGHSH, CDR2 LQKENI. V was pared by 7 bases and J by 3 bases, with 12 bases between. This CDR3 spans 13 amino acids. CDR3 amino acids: CASLDGVDTEAFF. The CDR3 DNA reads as TGTGCCAGCTTGGACGGTGTGGACACTGAAGCTTTCTTT.

The CDR3 region has the DNA TGTGCCAGCAGTACACTACGACAGAGCTATAGCAATCAGCCCCAGCATTTT. Encoded protein: CASSTLRQSYSNQPQHF. J is TRBJ1-5 and V is TRBV28; maybe TRBD1 (5 bases). The CDR3 length is 17 residues. CDR1 MDHEN and CDR2 SYDVKM come from the germline V gene. Between the trimmed V and J ends, which lost 5 bases and 0 bases, there was a span of 17 bases.

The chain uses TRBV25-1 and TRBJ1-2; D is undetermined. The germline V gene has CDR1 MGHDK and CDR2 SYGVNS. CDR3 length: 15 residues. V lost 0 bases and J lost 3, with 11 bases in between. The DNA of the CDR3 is TGTGCCAGCAGTGAATATTGGAGAGGTCACTATGGCTACACCTTC. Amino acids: CASSEYWRGHYGYTF.

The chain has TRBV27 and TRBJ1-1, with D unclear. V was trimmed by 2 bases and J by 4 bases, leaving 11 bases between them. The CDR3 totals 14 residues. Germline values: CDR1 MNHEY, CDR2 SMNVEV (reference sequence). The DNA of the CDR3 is TGTGCCAGCAGTTTAGAGGGTACTGGCACTGAAGCTTTCTTT. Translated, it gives CASSLEGTGTEAFF.

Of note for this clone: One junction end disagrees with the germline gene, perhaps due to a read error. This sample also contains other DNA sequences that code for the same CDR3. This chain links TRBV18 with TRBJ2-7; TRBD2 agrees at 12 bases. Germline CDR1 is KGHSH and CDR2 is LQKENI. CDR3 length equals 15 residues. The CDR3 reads CASSAQGLAGREQYF. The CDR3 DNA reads TGTGCCAGCTCTGCCCAGGGACTAGCGGGTAGGGAGCAGTACTTT.

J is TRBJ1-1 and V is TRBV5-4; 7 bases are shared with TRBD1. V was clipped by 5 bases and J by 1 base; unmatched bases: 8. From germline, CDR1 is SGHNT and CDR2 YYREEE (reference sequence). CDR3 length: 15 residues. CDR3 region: CASRQPGQRNTEAFF. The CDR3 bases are TGTGCCAGCAGGCAGCCGGGACAGAGGAACACTGAAGCTTTCTTT.

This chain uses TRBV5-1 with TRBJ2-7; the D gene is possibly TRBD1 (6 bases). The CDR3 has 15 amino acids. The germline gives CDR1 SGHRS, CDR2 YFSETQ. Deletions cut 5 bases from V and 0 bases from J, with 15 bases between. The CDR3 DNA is TGCGCCAGCAGAGAAAACAGGGACCCCTCCTACGAGCAGTACTTC. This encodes CASRENRDPSYEQYF.

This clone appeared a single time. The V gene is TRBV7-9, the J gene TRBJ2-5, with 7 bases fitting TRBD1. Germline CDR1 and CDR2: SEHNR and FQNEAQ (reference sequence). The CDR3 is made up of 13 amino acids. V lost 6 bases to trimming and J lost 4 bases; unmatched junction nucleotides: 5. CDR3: CASRSTGRETQYF. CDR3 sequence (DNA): TGTGCCAGCAGATCGACAGGGAGAGAGACCCAGTACTTC.

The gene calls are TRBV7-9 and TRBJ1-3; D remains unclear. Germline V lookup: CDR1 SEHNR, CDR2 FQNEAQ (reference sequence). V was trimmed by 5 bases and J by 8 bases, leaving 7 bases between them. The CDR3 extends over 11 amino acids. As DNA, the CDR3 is TGTGCCAGCAGCATTGGGGACACCATATATTTT. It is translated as CASSIGDTIYF.

The DNA for the CDR3 is TGTGCCAGCACTGCCCTAGCGGGAGTAGGCGAGCAGTTCTTC. This translates into CASTALAGVGEQFF. The chain combines TRBV9 with TRBJ2-1, with TRBD2 matching over 10 bases. The germline CDR1 and CDR2 sequences are SGDLS and YYNGEE. J lost 10 bases, V lost 6 bases, and 10 bases had no gene match. The CDR3 spans 14 residues.

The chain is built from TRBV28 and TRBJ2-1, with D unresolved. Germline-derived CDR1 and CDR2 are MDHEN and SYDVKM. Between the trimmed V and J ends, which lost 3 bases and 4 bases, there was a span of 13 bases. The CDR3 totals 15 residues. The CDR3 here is CASSFPDGRYNEQFF. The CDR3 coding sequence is TGTGCCAGCAGTTTTCCTGATGGCCGGTACAATGAGCAGTTCTTC.